What follows are 11 T cell receptor beta chains derived from one specimen sequenced in a study of cytomegalovirus exposure and HLA in healthy donors. The study ran its PCR with 60 Vbeta and 13 Jbeta primers. TCRdb keeps only in-frame clones here, not all; method: immunoSEQ multiplex PCR. The data contain about 130,000 clones, approximately 82% of them singletons. The specimen was PBMCs. These receptors all come from a boy younger than 10 in good health and CMV-seronegative.

This clone has a single count. The rearrangement links TRBV4-1 to TRBJ1-1; TRBD1 aligns across 7 bases. Trimming removed 1 base from V and 4 bases from J; junction bases left unmatched: 9. Germline V gene sequence: CDR1 MGHRA, CDR2 YSYEKL. The CDR3 has 16 residues. This CDR3 is CASSQVPTGLSTEAFF. Written as DNA, the CDR3 is TGCGCCAGCAGCCAAGTTCCGACAGGGTTAAGCACTGAAGCTTTCTTT.

The CDR3 coding sequence is TGTGCCAGCTCACCTCTGGCGACTAGCACAGATACGCAGTATTTT. Protein product: CASSPLATSTDTQYF. This chain links TRBV18 with TRBJ2-3; D is ambiguous. Between the trimmed V and J ends, which lost 3 bases and 0 bases, there was a span of 10 bases. CDR3 size: 15 residues. From germline, CDR1 is KGHSH and CDR2 LQKENI.

The chain links TRBV7-9 to TRBJ1-4, with D perhaps matching TRBD1 (6 bases). The germline V gene has CDR1 SEHNR and CDR2 FQNEAQ (reference sequence). The CDR3 runs 15 residues. Trimming took off 4 bases at V and 8 bases at J, with 17 bases between the two ends. CDR3 DNA: TGTGCCAGCAGCTCTCGTACAGGGAGAGGAGAAAAACTGTTTTTT. Amino acid sequence: CASSSRTGRGEKLFF.

The chain couples TRBV9 to TRBJ1-2; a possible D gene is TRBD1 (5 bases). The V end lost 3 bases, the J end lost 4 bases, and 22 bases lay between the germline ends. This CDR3 spans 17 amino acids. In germline, CDR1 is SGDLS, CDR2 YYNGEE. The CDR3 region is CASSAVTGMDTFYGYTF. CDR3 nucleotides: TGTGCCAGCAGCGCCGTAACTGGGATGGACACCTTCTATGGCTACACCTTC.

The V call is TRBV7-9, the J call TRBJ2-5; the match to TRBD1 covers 9 bases. The J call may not be correct, given that the DNA end is closer to TRBJ2-7. Germline assignment: CDR1 SEHNR and CDR2 FQNEAQ (reference sequence). The CDR3 consists of 14 residues. This CDR3 is CASSSPGQGYEQYF. CDR3 sequence (DNA): TGTGCCAGCAGCTCGCCGGGACAGGGTTACGAGCAGTACTTC.

This chain uses TRBV5-5 with TRBJ2-1; D call uncertain. V lost 7 bases to trimming and J lost 4 bases, with 6 bases between them. This CDR3 comprises 11 residues. CDR1 is SGHKS, CDR2 YYEKEE, per germline (reference sequence). As DNA, the CDR3 is TGTGCCAGCGTGTCGTACAATGAGCAGTTCTTC. Protein product: CASVSYNEQFF.

About this clone: Distinct nucleotide sequences in the sample also encode this CDR3. The chain carries TRBV5-6 and TRBJ1-5; 11 bases map to TRBD1. Germline trimming cut 0 bases from V and 2 bases from J; bases unmatched to any gene: 1. The CDR3 length is 16 residues. From germline, CDR1 is SGHDT and CDR2 YYEEEE. DNA for the CDR3: TGTGCCAGCAGCTTGGGGACAGGGGGCGGCAATCAGCCCCAGCATTTT. Translating gives CASSLGTGGGNQPQHF. Variable domain in full (rest from reference TRBV5-6 and TRBJ1-5): DAGVTQSPTHLIKTRGQQVTLRCSPKSGHDTVSWYQQALGQGPQFIFQYYEEEERQRGNFPDRFSGHQFPNYSSELNVNALLLGDSALYLCASSLGTGGGNQPQHFGDGTRLSIL.

The rearrangement uses TRBV5-1 and TRBJ2-1, with TRBD2 identical over 8 bases. Germline lookup yields CDR1 SGHRS and CDR2 YFSETQ. Trimming removed 3 bases from V and 2 bases from J; junction bases left unmatched: 10. CDR3 length: 17 residues. The CDR3 here is CASSWGLAGVPYNEQFF. The CDR3 DNA follows: TGCGCCAGCAGCTGGGGGCTAGCGGGCGTTCCCTACAATGAGCAGTTCTTC. Based on the CDR3 plus reference TRBV5-1 and TRBJ2-1, the full variable domain is KAGVTQTPRYLIKTRGQQVTLSCSPISGHRSVSWYQQTPGQGLQFLFEYFSETQRNKGNFPGRFSGRQFSNSRSEMNVSTLELGDSALYLCASSWGLAGVPYNEQFFGPGTRLTVL.

The chain uses TRBV14 and TRBJ1-2; 9 bases line up with TRBD1. Trimming removed 1 base from V and 7 bases from J; junction bases left unmatched: 10. The CDR3 sequence is 16 residues long. Germline CDR1 SGHDN, CDR2 FVKESK. The CDR3 protein is CASSQVAWTGDLGYTF. For the CDR3, the DNA is TGTGCCAGCAGCCAAGTAGCATGGACAGGGGATCTTGGCTACACCTTC. The variable domain in full, completed from reference TRBV14 and TRBJ1-2, reads EAGVTQFPSHSVIEKGQTVTLRCDPISGHDNLYWYRRVMGKEIKFLLHFVKESKQDESGMPNNRFLAERTGGTYSTLKVQPAELEDSGVYFCASSQVAWTGDLGYTFGSGTRLTVV.

The rearrangement joins TRBV5-8 to TRBJ1-1, with TRBD1 matching 8 bases. This CDR3 contains 18 residues. Germline V gene sequence: CDR1 SGHTS, CDR2 YDEGEE. J gave up 5 bases and V 6 bases, and 21 bases lay outside the gene matches. The CDR3 nucleotides read TGTGCCAGCACGGGGAGGTTGGACAGGGCGGAAATTGGGACTGAAGCTTTCTTT. Translation gives CASTGRLDRAEIGTEAFF.

In its sample, this clone was seen a few times. The genes are TRBV5-1 and TRBJ2-5, with 9 positions matching TRBD2. The J call is in doubt because the DNA end fits TRBJ2-7 better. This CDR3 has 15 residues. In germline, CDR1 is SGHRS, CDR2 YFSETQ. CDR3 loop: CASSSRAVAGDEQYF. The CDR3 coding sequence is TGCGCCAGCAGCAGTCGAGCGGTAGCGGGGGACGAGCAGTACTTC.